These 28 T cell receptor beta chains came from one sample sequenced in a study of long-term antiretroviral therapy in people with HIV. Researchers ran immunoSEQ v3.0 at survey level. Libraries were prepared by immunoSEQ multiplex PCR; TCRdb keeps only in-frame clonotypes and omits some of them. The sample has about 21,000 clones; approximately 77% are singletons. Here the sequenced sample was unsorted PBMCs, taken at the start of antiretroviral therapy. These receptors came from a man aged 50 or older with HIV.

The rearrangement links TRBV6-1 to TRBJ2-5; TRBD2 matches at 13 bases. CDR3 size: 15 residues. Looked up from germline, CDR1 is MNHNS and CDR2 is SASEGT. V shed 6 bases and J 5 bases; nucleotides not matched to a gene: 6. The CDR3 coding sequence is TGTGCCAGCAGGGTGGGACTAGCGGGAATCGAGACCCAGTACTTC. Protein: CASRVGLAGIETQYF.

The chain is built from TRBV19 and TRBJ1-2; 7 bases match TRBD1. V lost 6 bases, J lost 2 bases, and 18 bases stayed unmatched. The CDR3 contains 18 residues. Germline V gene lookup returns CDR1 LNHDA and CDR2 SQIVND (reference sequence). CDR3 residues: CASRALLKGQYGNYGYTF. CDR3 DNA sequence: TGTGCCAGTAGAGCCCTTCTGAAGGGACAGTATGGAAACTATGGCTACACCTTC. Using reference TRBV19 and TRBJ1-2 for the parts outside the CDR3, the full variable domain is DGGITQSPKYLFRKEGQNVTLSCEQNLNHDAMYWYRQDPGQGLRLIYYSQIVNDFQKGDIAEGYSVSREKKESFPLTVTSAQKNPTAFYLCASRALLKGQYGNYGYTFGSGTRLTVV.

The chain links TRBV7-2 to TRBJ2-2; weak D call: TRBD1 (6 bases). Germline V gene sequence: CDR1 SGHTA, CDR2 FQGNSA. The CDR3 is made up of 16 amino acids. V was clipped by 2 bases and J by 1 base, with 11 bases between them. In nucleotides, the CDR3 is TGTGCCAGCAGCTTATCAGGGGCTCGGAACACCGGGGAGCTGTTTTTT. Protein: CASSLSGARNTGELFF. The full variable domain, rest sourced from reference TRBV7-2 and TRBJ2-2, is GAGVSQSPSNKVTEKGKDVELRCDPISGHTALYWYRQSLGQGLEFLIYFQGNSAPDKSGLPSDRFSAERTGGSVSTLTIQRTQQEDSAVYLCASSLSGARNTGELFFGEGSRLTVL.

The rearrangement links TRBV19 to TRBJ2-2; TRBD1 aligns across 7 bases. V was pared by 9 bases and J by 0 bases, with 7 bases of the junction left unmatched. There are 15 residues in the CDR3. CDR1 and CDR2 from the germline V gene are LNHDA and SQIVND (reference sequence). CDR3 protein: CARIPGQPNTGELFF. The CDR3 region has the DNA TGTGCCAGGATACCGGGACAGCCGAACACCGGGGAGCTGTTTTTT.

This chain uses TRBV7-2 with TRBJ2-7, with D perhaps TRBD2 (6 bases). V lost 2 bases, J lost 5 bases, and 16 bases lay in between. The CDR3 consists of 15 residues. The germline V gene has CDR1 SGHTA and CDR2 FQGNSA. The CDR3 region is CASSLPGLPPNEQYF. The CDR3 DNA reads TGTGCCAGCAGCTTACCGGGACTCCCCCCTAACGAGCAGTACTTC.

The chain joins TRBV5-6 to TRBJ1-2; 12 bases are shared with TRBD1. Germline-derived CDR1 and CDR2 are SGHDT and YYEEEE. The CDR3 has 15 amino acids. Trimming at V came to 4 bases and at J to 7 bases, leaving 8 bases not matched to a gene. CDR3 bases: TGTGCCAGCAGCAGGGACAGGGGGCTTTCTGGTGGCTACACCTTC. Translating gives CASSRDRGLSGGYTF.

V and J are TRBV28 and TRBJ2-7, with 8 bases matching TRBD2. Germline V gene lookup returns CDR1 MDHEN and CDR2 SYDVKM. The CDR3 is 13 residues long. The chain's CDR3 is CAITSGRFYEQYF. The CDR3 DNA sequence: TGTGCTATTACAAGCGGGAGATTCTACGAGCAGTACTTC.

The sample holds a few counts of this clone. The V gene is TRBV6-4, the J gene TRBJ2-2, with a weak D call TRBD1 (6 bases). V lost 5 bases to trimming and J lost 4 bases, with 11 bases between them. CDR3 length equals 14 residues. The V gene's germline CDR1 is MRHNA and CDR2 SNTAGT. The CDR3 reads CASSLQGGTGELFF. As DNA, the CDR3 is TGTGCCAGCAGTTTACAGGGCGGCACCGGGGAGCTGTTTTTT.

J is TRBJ2-1 and V is TRBV18; 7 bases line up with TRBD2. The V gene's germline CDR1 is KGHSH and CDR2 LQKENI. This CDR3 region has 16 residues. The V segment lost 2 bases and the J segment 6 bases; nucleotides outside the gene matches: 10. CDR3 nucleotides: TGTGCCAGCTCACCAGAGACTAGCTCCACCTCCAATGAGCAGTTCTTC. Protein sequence: CASSPETSSTSNEQFF.

In its sample, this clone was seen a few times. The J gene is TRBJ2-7, the V gene TRBV4-3; D not resolved. Trimming stripped 1 base from V and 6 bases from J, with 10 bases between. The CDR3 is 13 residues long. Looked up from germline, CDR1 is LGHNA and CDR2 is YSLEER. The CDR3 coding sequence is TGCGCCAGCAGCCAAGTACGGCGTGGCGAGCAGTACTTC. Translating it yields CASSQVRRGEQYF.

V is TRBV5-4 and J is TRBJ1-5, with D uncertain. V shed 0 bases and J shed 0 bases, with 7 bases lying between them. CDR3 length: 15 amino acids. Germline V gives CDR1 SGHNT, CDR2 YYREEE (reference sequence). In DNA form, the CDR3 reads TGTGCCAGCAGCTTGGGAGGGAATAGCAATCAGCCCCAGCATTTT. Amino acid sequence: CASSLGGNSNQPQHF.

The rearrangement joins TRBV10-2 to TRBJ1-1; 7 bases are a match to TRBD1. CDR3 size: 17 residues. Trimming took 3 bases from V and 2 from J; bases not matched to a gene: 12. Germline lookup yields CDR1 WSHSY and CDR2 SAAADI. The CDR3 bases are TGCGCCAGCAGTGATCATGCTCAGGGGGTACGAAACACTGAAGCTTTCTTT. Translating gives CASSDHAQGVRNTEAFF.

This chain uses TRBV5-1 with TRBJ2-2; 11 bases line up with TRBD1. V shed 4 bases and J 4 bases; nucleotides not matched to a gene: 6. The CDR3 extends over 16 amino acids. Germline V gene data show CDR1 as SGHRS and CDR2 as YFSETQ. CDR3 DNA: TGCGCCAGCAGCCGCCTCGGACAGGGGGCCACCGGGGAGCTGTTTTTT. Translating it yields CASSRLGQGATGELFF. Using reference TRBV5-1 and TRBJ2-2 for the parts outside the CDR3, the full variable domain is KAGVTQTPRYLIKTRGQQVTLSCSPISGHRSVSWYQQTPGQGLQFLFEYFSETQRNKGNFPGRFSGRQFSNSRSEMNVSTLELGDSALYLCASSRLGQGATGELFFGEGSRLTVL.

In its sample, this clone was seen once. The J gene is TRBJ1-3, the V gene TRBV6-6; possible D gene TRBD1, 5 bases. This CDR3 is 16 amino acids long. V lost 2 bases and J 1 base, leaving 12 bases between the germline ends. Germline V gives CDR1 MNHNY, CDR2 SVGAGI (reference sequence). The CDR3 nucleotides are TGTGCCAGCAGTTACGGGGGGGGACGGTCTGGAAACACCATATATTTT. This gives the protein CASSYGGGRSGNTIYF.

V and J are TRBV19 and TRBJ2-7; 10 positions match TRBD1. Looked up from germline, CDR1 is LNHDA and CDR2 is SQIVND (reference sequence). Trimming took 6 bases from V and 5 from J; bases not matched to a gene: 7. The CDR3 has 14 residues. The CDR3 nucleotides are TGTGCCAGTAGCTGGGACAGGGGCGGCGACGAGCAGTACTTC. It is translated as CASSWDRGGDEQYF. The whole variable domain, filled in from reference TRBV19 and TRBJ2-7, reads DGGITQSPKYLFRKEGQNVTLSCEQNLNHDAMYWYRQDPGQGLRLIYYSQIVNDFQKGDIAEGYSVSREKKESFPLTVTSAQKNPTAFYLCASSWDRGGDEQYFGPGTRLTVT.

The chain combines TRBV7-9 with TRBJ2-3; 7 bases are shared with TRBD1. Germline V gives CDR1 SEHNR, CDR2 FQNEAQ (reference sequence). V gave up 7 bases and J gave up 3 bases; unmatched junction bases: 4. The length of the CDR3 is 13 residues. The chain's CDR3 is CASTGQATDTQYF. In DNA form, the CDR3 reads TGTGCCAGCACCGGACAGGCGACAGATACGCAGTATTTT. The variable domain in full, with the rest retrieved from reference TRBV7-9 and TRBJ2-3, is DTGVSQNPRHKITKRGQNVTFRCDPISEHNRLYWYRQTLGQGPEFLTYFQNEAQLEKSRLLSDRFSAERPKGSFSTLEIQRTEQGDSAMYLCASTGQATDTQYFGPGTRLTVL.

The chain joins TRBV6-6 to TRBJ1-2; possible D gene TRBD1, 6 bases. The germline V and J ends were trimmed by 6 bases and 2 bases, with 13 bases remaining between them. The CDR3 length is 14 residues. CDR1 and CDR2 from the germline V gene are MNHNY and SVGAGI (reference sequence). In DNA, the CDR3 is TGTGCCAGCAGCCACCGGACAGAGAACTATGGCTACACCTTC. It yields the protein CASSHRTENYGYTF.

J is TRBJ2-1 and V is TRBV4-1; D remains ambiguous. Germline CDR1 and CDR2: MGHRA and YSYEKL. This CDR3 is 12 amino acids long. With 0 bases removed from V and 7 bases from J, the gap between germline ends came to 4 bases. The CDR3 loop reads CASSQDWNEQFF. The CDR3, as DNA: TGCGCCAGCAGCCAAGACTGGAATGAGCAGTTCTTC.

This clone was counted between two and nine times. The chain links TRBV28 to TRBJ2-5; 11 nucleotides line up with TRBD2. The CDR3 has 17 amino acids. Unmatched junction bases numbered 9, after V lost 2 bases and J lost 4 bases. Germline CDR1 reads MDHEN; CDR2 reads SYDVKM. The DNA of the CDR3 is TGTGCCAGCAGTTTAGGTCGCCTAGCGGGGGGCAGAGAGACCCAGTACTTC. This codes for CASSLGRLAGGRETQYF.

The chain links TRBV4-1 to TRBJ1-5; no clear D. Trimming left V 2 bases short and J 5 bases short, with 7 bases between. Germline loops: CDR1 MGHRA, CDR2 YSYEKL. CDR3 length equals 13 residues. CDR3 nucleotides: TGCGCCAGCAGCCAACTCCCCTATCAGCCCCAGCATTTT. Amino acid sequence: CASSQLPYQPQHF.

This clone has a handful of counts. This rearrangement joins TRBV27 to TRBJ1-5; D ambiguous. The length of the CDR3 is 15 residues. V lost 5 bases, J lost 6 bases, and 17 bases lay in between. Germline CDR1 MNHEY, CDR2 SMNVEV (reference sequence). This CDR3 reads CASSPSPKAGQPQHF. For the CDR3, the DNA is TGTGCCAGCAGTCCCTCCCCCAAGGCCGGTCAGCCCCAGCATTTT.

This clone was observed a few times. The chain joins TRBV7-9 to TRBJ1-1; possible D gene TRBD1, 5 bases. Trimming removed 7 bases at V and 8 bases at J, with 11 bases between. CDR3 size: 11 residues. Germline-derived CDR1 and CDR2 are SEHNR and FQNEAQ (reference sequence). In DNA form, the CDR3 reads TGTGCCAGCACCCCGGGGGGGGAAGCTTTCTTT. It codes for CASTPGGEAFF.

The chain joins TRBV2 to TRBJ2-2, with D uncertain. Germline CDR1 is SNHLY and CDR2 is FYNNEI. The CDR3 runs to 17 residues. Trimming removed 6 bases from V and 5 bases from J, with 22 bases in between. CDR3 nucleotide sequence: TGTGCCAGCAGCCCCGACTCTCCGGCTTTGTGGACCGGGGAGCTGTTTTTT. This gives the protein CASSPDSPALWTGELFF.

V usage is TRBV11-3 and J usage is TRBJ2-1; D assignment may be TRBD1 or TRBD2 (5 bases each). This CDR3 is 13 amino acids long. Trimming took off 3 bases at V and 8 bases at J, with 11 bases between the two ends. Germline CDR1 and CDR2: SGHNT and YENEEA. The CDR3 sequence is CASSLRGPDEQFF. CDR3 DNA: TGTGCCAGCAGCTTGAGGGGTCCGGATGAGCAGTTCTTC.

The genes are TRBV19 and TRBJ1-1; no definite D call. This CDR3 is 13 amino acids long. V was pared by 3 bases and J by 6 bases, with 11 bases between. The V gene's germline CDR1 is LNHDA and CDR2 SQIVND (reference sequence). The CDR3 DNA sequence: TGTGCCAGTAGTATCGGGAAAAGAGCTGAAGCTTTCTTT. It is translated as CASSIGKRAEAFF.

The chain couples TRBV6-1 to TRBJ2-1; 13 nucleotides align to TRBD2. The CDR3 is made up of 15 amino acids. Trimming took 4 bases from V and 6 from J; bases not matched to a gene: 3. Germline V gene sequence: CDR1 MNHNS, CDR2 SASEGT. The DNA of the CDR3 is TGTGCCAGCAGTGGGACTAGCGGGAGACGCAATGAGCAGTTCTTC. It encodes CASSGTSGRRNEQFF.

This clone was seen only a few times. The V gene is TRBV7-9, the J gene TRBJ1-6, with 7 bases identical to TRBD1. Germline V gene sequence: CDR1 SEHNR, CDR2 FQNEAQ (reference sequence). There are 13 residues in the CDR3. Trimming removed 5 bases from V and 7 bases from J; junction bases left unmatched: 2. CDR3 nucleotide sequence: TGTGCCAGCAGCCCGACAGGGAATTCACCCCTCCACTTT. Translating gives CASSPTGNSPLHF.

The genes are TRBV28 and TRBJ1-5; 7 nucleotides agree with TRBD1. V lost 7 bases to trimming and J lost 6 bases; unmatched junction nucleotides: 12. This CDR3 is 15 amino acids long. CDR1 is MDHEN and CDR2 is SYDVKM in the germline V gene. CDR3 amino acids: CASIYRGTFGQPQHF. CDR3 in DNA: TGTGCCAGCATCTACAGGGGAACCTTCGGTCAGCCCCAGCATTTT. Full variable domain (remainder filled in from reference TRBV28 and TRBJ1-5): DVKVTQSSRYLVKRTGEKVFLECVQDMDHENMFWYRQDPGLGLRLIYFSYDVKMKEKGDIPEGYSVSREKKERFSLILESASTNQTSMYLCASIYRGTFGQPQHFGDGTRLSIL.